The 24 T cell receptor beta chains below were found in one sample sequenced in a study of CD8 T cells in ankylosing spondylitis. TCRdb processed the 5' RACE reads anew with MiXCR; each CDR3 protein has one entry. The sample has roughly 160,000 distinct CDR3 sequences; 9.8% are singletons. Input material: blood, either unsorted or a sorted T cell fraction (not recorded which). The receptors shown here come from a female donor with ankylosing spondylitis or in good health (not recorded which).

This clonotype was seen only a few times. The chain carries TRBV6-5 and TRBJ2-7; no clear D. Germline CDR1 reads MNHEY; CDR2 reads SVGAGI. The CDR3 has 11 amino acids. The V and J ends lost 7 bases and 6 bases respectively, with 10 bases between them. The CDR3 region is CASTAVGEQYF. CDR3 nucleotides: TGTGCCAGCACCGCGGTTGGCGAGCAGTACTTC.

CDR3 residues: CASSLAENEQYF. The CDR3 region has the DNA TGTGCCAGCAGCTTAGCTGAAAACGAGCAGTACTTC. The chain carries TRBV7-9 and TRBJ2-7, with D unclear. Germline V gene sequence: CDR1 SEHNR, CDR2 FQNEAQ (reference sequence). Trimming removed 0 bases from V and 5 bases from J, with 5 bases in between. The CDR3 consists of 12 residues. The whole variable domain, filled in from reference TRBV7-9 and TRBJ2-7, reads DTGVSQNPRHKITKRGQNVTFRCDPISEHNRLYWYRQTLGQGPEFLTYFQNEAQLEKSRLLSDRFSAERPKGSFSTLEIQRTEQGDSAMYLCASSLAENEQYFGPGTRLTVT.

V and J are TRBV29-1 and TRBJ2-5; 7 bases are shared with TRBD2. The CDR3 consists of 17 residues. CDR1 is SQVTM and CDR2 is ANQGSEA in the germline V gene. V shed 0 bases, J shed 2 bases, and the junction held 12 bases outside the gene matches. The CDR3 DNA reads TGCAGCGTTGAAGAAGGCGGGGCTAGCGGACTTCAAGAGACCCAGTACTTC. The encoded protein is CSVEEGGASGLQETQYF.

The chain is built from TRBV9 and TRBJ2-7; D call uncertain. V was trimmed by 7 bases and J by 8 bases, leaving 19 bases between them. This CDR3 region has 13 residues. The germline gives CDR1 SGDLS, CDR2 YYNGEE. In nucleotides, the CDR3 is TGTGCCAGCGGCGATGGGCATGGAGCACAGCAGTACTTC. It encodes CASGDGHGAQQYF.

Only a few counts were recorded for this clonotype. The rearrangement links TRBV28 to TRBJ2-7; TRBD1 matches 10 bases. Germline V gives CDR1 MDHEN, CDR2 SYDVKM. The CDR3 has 15 residues. With V trimmed by 5 bases and J by 4 bases, 8 bases remained unmatched. The CDR3 DNA follows: TGTGCCAGCAGTCCCCGTCCGGGACAGGGGTACGAGCAGTACTTC. It codes for CASSPRPGQGYEQYF. The full variable domain, with the rest looked up from reference TRBV28 and TRBJ2-7, is DVKVTQSSRYLVKRTGEKVFLECVQDMDHENMFWYRQDPGLGLRLIYFSYDVKMKEKGDIPEGYSVSREKKERFSLILESASTNQTSMYLCASSPRPGQGYEQYFGPGTRLTVT.

The J gene is TRBJ2-5, the V gene TRBV20-1, with D unresolved. The CDR3 loop spans 12 amino acids. V lost 3 bases and J lost 0, with 5 bases in between. Germline V gene lookup returns CDR1 DFQATT and CDR2 SNEGSKA (reference sequence). CDR3 sequence (DNA): TGCAGTGCTAGGGTGTACCAAGAGACCCAGTACTTC. Protein: CSARVYQETQYF.

Many counts were recorded for this clonotype. V is TRBV20-1 and J is TRBJ2-1; D not certain. Germline assignment: CDR1 DFQATT and CDR2 SNEGSKA (reference sequence). Trimming left V 6 bases short and J 6 bases short, with 15 bases between. The length of the CDR3 is 13 residues. CDR3: CSARAQSRNEQFF. The CDR3, as DNA: TGCAGTGCCCGAGCCCAGAGCCGCAATGAGCAGTTCTTC.

This clonotype was observed a handful of times. This chain uses TRBV15 with TRBJ1-4; a possible D gene is TRBD1 (5 bases). Trimming removed 5 bases at V and 5 bases at J, with 6 bases between. The germline V gene encodes CDR1 LNHNV and CDR2 YYDKDF (reference sequence). This CDR3 comprises 12 residues. The CDR3 DNA sequence: TGTGCCACCAGCTGGGGGAATGAAAAACTGTTTTTT. This encodes CATSWGNEKLFF.

This clonotype was picked up one time. The chain recombines TRBV7-6 with TRBJ2-3; the D gene is possibly TRBD2 (6 bases). The CDR3 runs 15 residues. V shed 3 bases and J shed 5 bases, with 15 bases lying between them. Germline values: CDR1 SGHVS, CDR2 FNYEAQ. The CDR3 loop reads CASSFQPGAGDTQYF. In DNA, the CDR3 is TGTGCCAGCAGCTTTCAACCGGGAGCGGGAGATACGCAGTATTTT.

This clonotype was recorded a few times. This chain joins TRBV4-3 and TRBJ2-7; D not certain. Germline V gene sequence: CDR1 LGHNA, CDR2 YSLEER. Trimming left V 4 bases short and J 6 bases short, with 13 bases between. The CDR3 has 13 amino acids. The CDR3 DNA is TGCGCCAGCAGCCTTTTTTTCGGGCTCGAGCAGTACTTC. It codes for CASSLFFGLEQYF.

This clonotype showed up many times. The V call is TRBV29-1, the J call TRBJ2-7; 11 nucleotides agree with TRBD1. The V gene's germline CDR1 is SQVTM and CDR2 ANQGSEA. CDR3 length: 12 amino acids. The trim removed 6 bases at V and 6 bases at J, leaving 4 bases unmatched. The CDR3 sequence: CSVGTGGPEQYF. CDR3 nucleotides: TGCAGCGTCGGGACAGGGGGTCCCGAGCAGTACTTC.

In its sample, this clonotype was seen a few times. This chain joins TRBV6-1 and TRBJ2-7, with 11 bases identical to TRBD1. The ends lost 7 bases at V and 3 bases at J; junction bases unmatched: 14. This CDR3 has 17 amino acids. The germline V gene encodes CDR1 MNHNS and CDR2 SASEGT. For the CDR3, the DNA is TGTGCCAGCACCCGCAGGAGTTCGGGACAGGGGGACTACGAGCAGTACTTC. This gives the protein CASTRRSSGQGDYEQYF.

The table lists this clonotype with a few counts. The genes are TRBV5-1 and TRBJ2-7; D is uncertain. The V end lost 0 bases, the J end lost 0 bases, and 13 bases lay between the germline ends. Germline CDR1 is SGHRS and CDR2 is YFSETQ. This CDR3 comprises 16 residues. The CDR3 sequence: CASSLAGQVNSYEQYF. The CDR3 DNA reads TGCGCCAGCAGCTTGGCCGGGCAGGTCAACTCCTACGAGCAGTACTTC.

This clonotype was seen at least ten times. The rearrangement uses TRBV4-3 and TRBJ2-7, with 16 bases identical to TRBD2. Trimming at V came to 0 bases and at J to 6 bases, leaving 11 bases not matched to a gene. Germline CDR1 is LGHNA and CDR2 is YSLEER. This CDR3 is built from 19 residues. The CDR3 nucleotides are TGCGCCAGCAGCCAAGATATGATGGGACTAGCGGGAGGGCCCATCGAGCAGTACTTC. Encoded protein: CASSQDMMGLAGGPIEQYF.

This clonotype was seen more than once but under ten times. V and J are TRBV6-2 or TRBV6-3 and TRBJ2-1; D uncertain. Per germline, CDR1 MNHEY and CDR2 SVGEGT. The CDR3 loop spans 16 amino acids. Deletions cut 0 bases from V and 0 bases from J, with 9 bases between. The CDR3 reads CASSYSLTNSYNEQFF. In nucleotides, the CDR3 is TGTGCCAGCAGTTACTCCCTCACAAACTCCTACAATGAGCAGTTCTTC.

This clonotype was seen only a few times. This chain uses TRBV7-9 with TRBJ2-7, with D uncertain. This CDR3 region has 12 residues. Trimming cost V 4 bases and J 3 bases, with 7 bases left between them. The V gene's germline CDR1 is SEHNR and CDR2 FQNEAQ (reference sequence). The CDR3 region has the DNA TGTGCCAGCAGCTCAGGAAACTACGAGCAGTACTTC. This codes for CASSSGNYEQYF.

This clonotype was seen at least ten times. This CDR3 is CSVSIQGVEQYF. The CDR3 DNA is TGCAGCGTTTCGATCCAGGGGGTGGAGCAGTACTTC. V usage is TRBV29-1 and J usage is TRBJ2-7; 7 bases map to TRBD1. The CDR3 spans 12 residues. After removal of 5 bases from V and 7 bases from J, the junction contained 8 bases not matched to a gene. CDR1 SQVTM and CDR2 ANQGSEA come from the germline V gene.

This clonotype appeared a few times. V is TRBV28 and J is TRBJ2-1; 7 bases map to TRBD1. Germline V CDR1 and CDR2: MDHEN, SYDVKM. This CDR3 contains 15 residues. Germline trimming cut 6 bases from V and 0 bases from J; bases unmatched to any gene: 5. Here the CDR3 DNA reads TGTGCCAGCAGGGGGGACAGAAGCTCCTACAATGAGCAGTTCTTC. Translated, it gives CASRGDRSSYNEQFF.

The chain couples TRBV29-1 to TRBJ2-1; a possible D gene is TRBD2 (5 bases). V was clipped by 7 bases and J by 7 bases, with 17 bases between them. The CDR3 covers 13 residues. Germline CDR1 and CDR2: SQVTM and ANQGSEA. Here the CDR3 DNA reads TGCAGCGCCTGGGCAACTAGTTTAAATGAGCAGTTCTTC. This gives the protein CSAWATSLNEQFF.

This clonotype turned up a few times. The CDR3 DNA reads as TGTGCCAGCAGTTTACAGGGGACTGCGAACACCGGGGAGCTGTTTTTT. The encoded protein is CASSLQGTANTGELFF. The chain recombines TRBV12-3 or TRBV12-4 with TRBJ2-2; TRBD1 or TRBD2 may be the D gene (6 bases each). This CDR3 is 16 amino acids long. Between the trimmed V and J ends, which lost 2 bases and 0 bases, there was a span of 10 bases.

This clonotype was found a few times. The chain has TRBV24-1 and TRBJ2-3; D is undetermined. Between the trimmed V and J ends, which lost 3 bases and 5 bases, there was a span of 11 bases. CDR1 KGHDR and CDR2 SFDVKD come from the germline V gene. The CDR3 has 14 amino acids. The CDR3 loop is CATSDTDGGDTQYF. In nucleotides, the CDR3 is TGTGCCACCAGTGATACGGACGGTGGAGATACGCAGTATTTT.

Many counts were recorded for this clonotype. This chain connects TRBV12-3 or TRBV12-4 to TRBJ1-1, with a weak D call TRBD1 (5 bases). This CDR3 has 14 amino acids. The germline V and J ends were trimmed by 3 bases and 4 bases, with 12 bases remaining between them. The CDR3 sequence: CASSFSGAVTEAFF. CDR3 sequence (DNA): TGTGCCAGCAGTTTTTCCGGGGCCGTCACTGAAGCTTTCTTT.

This clonotype has more than one count but fewer than ten. This sequence joins TRBV15 and TRBJ2-7, with a possible D match to TRBD2 (6 bases). V was cut by 0 bases and J by 0 bases, with 12 bases left in between. This CDR3 has 16 amino acids. Germline assignment: CDR1 LNHNV and CDR2 YYDKDF (reference sequence). The CDR3 here is CATSREPAGSSYEQYF. As DNA, the CDR3 is TGTGCCACCAGCAGAGAACCAGCGGGTAGCTCCTACGAGCAGTACTTC.

This clonotype came up many times. The chain links TRBV6-6 to TRBJ2-7; D remains ambiguous. The CDR3 length is 12 residues. The germline CDR1 and CDR2 sequences are MNHNY and SVGAGI (reference sequence). V was cut by 8 bases and J by 1 base, with 9 bases left in between. CDR3 coding DNA: TGTGCCAGCGCCACGGTTTCCTACGAGCAGTACTTC. Protein product: CASATVSYEQYF.